Below, 10 T cell receptor beta chains from the same sample are listed, as sequenced in a study of blood T cell repertoires in COVID-19 (dated by TCRdb to the early 2020s). Receptors were amplified or captured by the immunoSEQ multiplex PCR assay. What TCRdb holds here is the immuneACCESS table cut down to in-frame rearrangements. Part of the clones is not present; checked against another copy, under half of the missing clones reflect an unresolved V gene, and the others are unexplained. This sample lists under 300,000 clones; approximately 90% were detected once. Roughly 2% of the sample belongs to the ten largest clones. Sample: PBMCs or T cells enriched from blood (not recorded which). The source of these receptors is a woman aged 55-70 years in a cohort exposed to, infected with or recovered from COVID-19 (not recorded which).

The J gene is TRBJ1-5, the V gene TRBV19; D not resolved. This CDR3 comprises 14 residues. Germline CDR1 and CDR2: LNHDA and SQIVND (reference sequence). Trimming cost V 6 bases and J 3 bases, with 12 bases left between them. The CDR3 here is CASSLRVTNQPQHF. The CDR3 DNA follows: TGTGCCAGTAGCCTACGGGTGACCAATCAGCCCCAGCATTTT. The whole variable domain, filled in from reference TRBV19 and TRBJ1-5, reads DGGITQSPKYLFRKEGQNVTLSCEQNLNHDAMYWYRQDPGQGLRLIYYSQIVNDFQKGDIAEGYSVSREKKESFPLTVTSAQKNPTAFYLCASSLRVTNQPQHFGDGTRLSIL.

The rearrangement joins TRBV28 to TRBJ2-5; TRBD1 might be the D (6 bases). The CDR3 consists of 14 residues. From germline, CDR1 is MDHEN and CDR2 SYDVKM. V shed 5 bases and J shed 4 bases, with 14 bases lying between them. CDR3 in amino acids: CASSLVTGRETQYF. DNA for the CDR3: TGTGCCAGCAGTCTAGTGACAGGCCGAGAGACCCAGTACTTC.

This clone has a handful of counts. The chain combines TRBV28 with TRBJ2-2; D possibly corresponds to TRBD1 (5 bases). CDR1 is MDHEN, CDR2 SYDVKM, per germline. V was trimmed by 6 bases and J by 1 base, leaving 12 bases between them. This CDR3 comprises 15 residues. The CDR3 nucleotides are TGTGCCAGCAGAACCCAAGGACAGAACACCGGGGAGCTGTTTTTT. As protein: CASRTQGQNTGELFF.

The chain has TRBV18 and TRBJ2-1; 11 positions agree with TRBD1. V dropped 3 bases and J dropped 5; count of bases not matched to a gene: 6. The germline CDR1 and CDR2 sequences are KGHSH and LQKENI. The CDR3 has 16 residues. CDR3 bases: TGTGCCAGCTCACCCGTGGGGACAGGGGGACACAATGAGCAGTTCTTC. It codes for CASSPVGTGGHNEQFF.

This clone was seen just once. This chain links TRBV7-9 with TRBJ2-5; 8 bases are a match to TRBD2. This CDR3 has 16 amino acids. J was trimmed by 2 bases and V by 3 bases; bases with no gene match: 8. Germline lookup yields CDR1 SEHNR and CDR2 FQNEAQ (reference sequence). The CDR3 protein is CASSLRREGPQETQYF. CDR3 bases: TGTGCCAGCAGCTTGAGACGGGAGGGCCCTCAAGAGACCCAGTACTTC.

The V gene is TRBV19, the J gene TRBJ2-7; TRBD2 agrees at 7 bases. J gave up 5 bases and V 6 bases, and 10 bases lay outside the gene matches. Germline V CDR1 and CDR2: LNHDA, SQIVND (reference sequence). CDR3 size: 14 residues. The DNA for the CDR3 is TGTGCCAGTAGCATCCGGGACTACAACCACGAGCAGTACTTC. Protein: CASSIRDYNHEQYF. Full variable domain (missing parts from reference TRBV19 and TRBJ2-7): DGGITQSPKYLFRKEGQNVTLSCEQNLNHDAMYWYRQDPGQGLRLIYYSQIVNDFQKGDIAEGYSVSREKKESFPLTVTSAQKNPTAFYLCASSIRDYNHEQYFGPGTRLTVT.

V usage is TRBV30 and J usage is TRBJ2-1; the D is unclear. Trimming shortened V by 3 bases and J by 13 bases, and 19 bases separated the two germline ends. The CDR3 extends over 13 amino acids. Germline V lookup: CDR1 GTSNPN, CDR2 SVGIG (reference sequence). CDR3 protein: CAWRVLAENKQFF. In nucleotides, the CDR3 is TGTGCCTGGAGGGTGTTGGCGGAGAATAAACAGTTCTTC.

The J gene is TRBJ2-7, the V gene TRBV5-1; 9 bases map to TRBD1. V gave up 5 bases and J gave up 2 bases; unmatched junction bases: 2. This CDR3 region has 13 residues. The germline V gene has CDR1 SGHRS and CDR2 YFSETQ. CDR3 DNA sequence: TGCGCCAGCAGGGGGACAGGGACCTACGAGCAGTACTTC. Translated: CASRGTGTYEQYF.

The J gene is TRBJ1-2, the V gene TRBV20-1; a possible D gene is TRBD1 (5 bases). There are 11 residues in the CDR3. The germline CDR1 and CDR2 sequences are DFQATT and SNEGSKA (reference sequence). V was clipped by 2 bases and J by 4 bases, with 5 bases between them. The CDR3 protein is CSARQGYGYTF. In DNA, the CDR3 is TGCAGTGCTAGACAGGGCTATGGCTACACCTTC.

CDR3 bases: TGTGCCACCAGCAGTAGATACTCGAGCTCCTACGAGCAGTACTTC. The encoded protein is CATSSRYSSSYEQYF. V is TRBV15 and J is TRBJ2-7; D unresolved. Germline V gene sequence: CDR1 LNHNV, CDR2 YYDKDF (reference sequence). Deletions cut 3 bases from V and 0 bases from J, with 12 bases between. CDR3 size: 15 residues.